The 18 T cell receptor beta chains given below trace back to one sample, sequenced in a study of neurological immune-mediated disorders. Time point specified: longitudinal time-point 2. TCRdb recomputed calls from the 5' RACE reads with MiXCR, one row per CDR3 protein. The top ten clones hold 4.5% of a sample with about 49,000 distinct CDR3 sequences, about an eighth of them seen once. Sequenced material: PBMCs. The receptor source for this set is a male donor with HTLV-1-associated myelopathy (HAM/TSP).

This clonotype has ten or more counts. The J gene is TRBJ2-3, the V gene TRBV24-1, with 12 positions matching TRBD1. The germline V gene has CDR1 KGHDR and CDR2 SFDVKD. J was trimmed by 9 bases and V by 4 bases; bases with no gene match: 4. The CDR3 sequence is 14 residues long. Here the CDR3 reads CATSEAGTGGTQYF. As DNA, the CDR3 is TGTGCCACCAGTGAAGCCGGGACAGGGGGCACGCAGTATTTT.

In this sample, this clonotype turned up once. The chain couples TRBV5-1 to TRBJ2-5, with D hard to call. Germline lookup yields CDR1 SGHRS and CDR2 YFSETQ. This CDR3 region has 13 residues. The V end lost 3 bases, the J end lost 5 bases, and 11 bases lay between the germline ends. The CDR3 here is CASSSEPAETQYF. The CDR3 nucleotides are TGCGCCAGCAGCTCAGAGCCTGCTGAGACCCAGTACTTC.

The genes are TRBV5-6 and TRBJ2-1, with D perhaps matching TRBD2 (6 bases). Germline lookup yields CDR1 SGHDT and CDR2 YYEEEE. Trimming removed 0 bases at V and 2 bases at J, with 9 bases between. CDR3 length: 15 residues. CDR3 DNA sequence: TGTGCCAGCAGCTTGGCCGCGGGGACCTACAATGAGCAGTTCTTC. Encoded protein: CASSLAAGTYNEQFF.

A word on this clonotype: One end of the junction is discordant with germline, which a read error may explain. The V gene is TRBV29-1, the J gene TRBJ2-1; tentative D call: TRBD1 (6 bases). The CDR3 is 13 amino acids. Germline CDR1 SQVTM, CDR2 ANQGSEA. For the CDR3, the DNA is TGCAGCGTTGGGTGGGGGCCCTATAATGAGCAGTTCTTC. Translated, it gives CSVGWGPYNEQFF.

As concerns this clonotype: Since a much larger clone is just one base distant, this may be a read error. This CDR3 reads CASSLDTGDEKLFF. The CDR3 bases are TGCGCCAGCAGCTTGGATACAGGAGATGAAAAACTGTTTTTT. The V and J genes are TRBV5-1 and TRBJ1-4, with a possible D match to TRBD1 (5 bases). Per germline, CDR1 SGHRS and CDR2 YFSETQ. V dropped 0 bases and J dropped 6 bases, with 9 bases sitting between them. The CDR3 consists of 14 residues.

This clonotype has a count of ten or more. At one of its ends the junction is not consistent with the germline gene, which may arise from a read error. CDR3 sequence reads: CASSPLSGTNVLTF. In DNA, the CDR3 is TGTGCCAGCAGCCCACTCTCTGGGACCAACGTCCTGACTTTC. The V call is TRBV7-9, the J call TRBJ2-6; no clear D gene. The germline V gene has CDR1 SEHNR and CDR2 FQNEAQ (reference sequence). The CDR3 loop spans 14 amino acids.

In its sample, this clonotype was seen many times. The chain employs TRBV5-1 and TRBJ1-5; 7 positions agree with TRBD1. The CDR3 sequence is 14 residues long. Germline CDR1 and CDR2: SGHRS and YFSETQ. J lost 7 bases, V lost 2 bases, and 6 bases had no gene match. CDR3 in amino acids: CASSLGGVEQPQHF. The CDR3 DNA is TGCGCCAGCAGCTTAGGGGGCGTGGAGCAGCCCCAGCATTTT.

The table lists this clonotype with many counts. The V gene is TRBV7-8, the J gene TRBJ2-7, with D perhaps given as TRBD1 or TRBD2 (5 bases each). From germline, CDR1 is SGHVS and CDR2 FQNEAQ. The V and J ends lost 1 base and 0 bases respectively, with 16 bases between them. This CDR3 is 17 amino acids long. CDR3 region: CASSLDLHGTLSYEQYF. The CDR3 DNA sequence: TGTGCCAGCAGCTTAGATTTACACGGGACCCTCTCCTACGAGCAGTACTTC. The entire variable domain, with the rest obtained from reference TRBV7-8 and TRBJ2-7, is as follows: GAGVSQSPRYKVAKRGQDVALRCDPISGHVSLFWYQQALGQGPEFLTYFQNEAQLDKSGLPSDRFFAERPEGSVSTLKIQRTQQEDSAVYLCASSLDLHGTLSYEQYFGPGTRLTVT.

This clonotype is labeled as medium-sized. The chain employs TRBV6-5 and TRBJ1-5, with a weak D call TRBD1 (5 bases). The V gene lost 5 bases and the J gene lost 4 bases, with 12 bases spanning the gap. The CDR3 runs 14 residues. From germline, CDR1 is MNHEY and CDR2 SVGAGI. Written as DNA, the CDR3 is TGTGCCAGCAGTGAAAGACAGCTTAATCAGCCCCAGCATTTT. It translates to CASSERQLNQPQHF.

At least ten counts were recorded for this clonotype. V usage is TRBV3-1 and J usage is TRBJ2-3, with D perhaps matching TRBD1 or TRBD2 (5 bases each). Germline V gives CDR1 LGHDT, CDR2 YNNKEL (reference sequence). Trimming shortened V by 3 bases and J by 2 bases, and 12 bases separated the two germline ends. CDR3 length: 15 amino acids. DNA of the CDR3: TGTGCCAGCAGCCAGATCGGGGCCCCCACAGATACGCAGTATTTT. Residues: CASSQIGAPTDTQYF.

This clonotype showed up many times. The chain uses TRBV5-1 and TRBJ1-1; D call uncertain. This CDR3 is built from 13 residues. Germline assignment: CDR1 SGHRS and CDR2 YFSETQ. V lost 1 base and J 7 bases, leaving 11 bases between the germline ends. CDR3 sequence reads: CASSLKTYDEAFF. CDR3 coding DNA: TGCGCCAGCAGCTTGAAAACCTATGATGAAGCTTTCTTT. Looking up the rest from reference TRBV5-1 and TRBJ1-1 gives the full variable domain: KAGVTQTPRYLIKTRGQQVTLSCSPISGHRSVSWYQQTPGQGLQFLFEYFSETQRNKGNFPGRFSGRQFSNSRSEMNVSTLELGDSALYLCASSLKTYDEAFFGQGTRLTVV.

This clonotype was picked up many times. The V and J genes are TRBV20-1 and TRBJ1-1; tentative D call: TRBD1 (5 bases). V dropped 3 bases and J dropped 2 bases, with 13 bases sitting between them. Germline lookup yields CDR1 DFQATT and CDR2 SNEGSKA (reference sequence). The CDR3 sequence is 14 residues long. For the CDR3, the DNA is TGCAGTGCTAGTCGTAGGGGCAGAAACACTGAAGCTTTCTTT. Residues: CSASRRGRNTEAFF.

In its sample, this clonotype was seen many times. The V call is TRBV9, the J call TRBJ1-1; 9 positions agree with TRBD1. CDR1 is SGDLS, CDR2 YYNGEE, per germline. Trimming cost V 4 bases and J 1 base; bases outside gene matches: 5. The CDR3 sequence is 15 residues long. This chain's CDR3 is CASSKIQGANTEAFF. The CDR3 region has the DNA TGTGCCAGCAGCAAGATACAGGGGGCGAACACTGAAGCTTTCTTT.

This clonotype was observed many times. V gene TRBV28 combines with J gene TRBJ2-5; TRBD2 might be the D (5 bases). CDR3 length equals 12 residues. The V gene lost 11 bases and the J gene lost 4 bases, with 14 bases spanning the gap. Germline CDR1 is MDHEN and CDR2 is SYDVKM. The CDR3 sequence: CASQKGAETQYF. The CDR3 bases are TGTGCCTCTCAGAAGGGAGCAGAGACCCAGTACTTC.

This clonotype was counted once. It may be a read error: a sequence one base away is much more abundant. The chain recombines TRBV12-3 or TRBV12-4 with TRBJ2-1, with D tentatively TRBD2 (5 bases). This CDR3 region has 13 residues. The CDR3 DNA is TGTTCCAGCAGTCCTCCGGGAACCCATGAGCAGTTCTTC. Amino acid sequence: CSSSPPGTHEQFF.

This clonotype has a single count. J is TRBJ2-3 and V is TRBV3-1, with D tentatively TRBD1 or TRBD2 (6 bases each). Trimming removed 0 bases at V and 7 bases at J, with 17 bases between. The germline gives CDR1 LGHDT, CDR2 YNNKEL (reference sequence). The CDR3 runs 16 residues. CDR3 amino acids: CASSQDWRVGTYTQYF. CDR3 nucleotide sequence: TGTGCCAGCAGCCAAGATTGGAGGGTAGGGACATATACGCAGTATTTT.

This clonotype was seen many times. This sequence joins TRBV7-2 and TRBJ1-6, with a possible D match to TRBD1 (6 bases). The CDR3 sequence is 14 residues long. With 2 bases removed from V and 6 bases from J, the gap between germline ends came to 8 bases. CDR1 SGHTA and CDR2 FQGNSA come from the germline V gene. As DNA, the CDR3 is TGTGCCAGCAGCTTAACGGGGGCTAATTCACCCCTCCACTTT. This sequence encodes CASSLTGANSPLHF.

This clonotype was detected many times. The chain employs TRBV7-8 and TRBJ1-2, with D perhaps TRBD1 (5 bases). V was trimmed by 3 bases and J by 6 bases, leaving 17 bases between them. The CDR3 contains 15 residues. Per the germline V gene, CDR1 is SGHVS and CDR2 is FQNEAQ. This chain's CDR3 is CASSFTGALPDGYTF. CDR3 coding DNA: TGTGCCAGCAGCTTTACCGGGGCCTTACCTGATGGCTACACCTTC.